The rows below give T cell receptor delta chains drawn from one sample of a study of delta chains in infants with herpesvirus infections. TCRdb fed the RT-PCR reads to CATT. In the table there are some 510 delta-chain clones, around 50% of which are singletons. The source material was peripheral blood, sampled at time point 3 of longitudinal follow-up. Receptor source: a human donor who was a Ugandan infant, either HIV-exposed or HIV-unexposed (not recorded which). CDR3s include the opening cysteine and the closing phenylalanine or tryptophan. Fields, in order: CDR3 length, J gene, V gene, clone size, D gene, CDR3 DNA, CDR3 protein. A D gene is named only where the DNA matches it firmly. Where a row states a size, it is once, few, many or the class of an expanded clone; other rows omit it.

>20|TRDJ1|TRDV1|large|TRDD3
TGTGCTCTGGCTCTTGGCCAACCTGTACTGGGGGATACGGCCACCGATAAACTCATCTTT
CALALGQPVLGDTATDKLIF
>11|TRDJ1|TRDV3|NA|NA
TGTGCCTTTGAATCCCTGCTCAGCCTCATCTTT
CAFESLLSLIF
>18|TRDJ3|TRDV2|once|NA
TGTGCCTATGACACCGGAGGATACAGCTCCTGGGACACCCGACAGATGTTTTTC
CAYDTGGYSSWDTRQMFF
>14|TRDJ1|TRDV2|large|NA
TGTGCCTGTGACGCTCTAAGGCTCACCGATAAACTCATCTTT
CACDALRLTDKLIF
>21|TRDJ1|TRDV1|hyperexpanded|TRDD3
TGTGCTCTTGGGGACGTTGGCCTTCCTAACTGGGGGATACGAGGTGCTGATAAACTCATCTTT
CALGDVGLPNWGIRGADKLIF
>23|TRDJ1|TRDV1|medium-sized|TRDD3
TGTGCTCTTGGGGAAATCCCGGCCTTCCCCCGTACTGGGGGCGGTGTCCCGTCAATTAAACTCATCTTT
CALGEIPAFPRTGGGVPSIKLIF
>22|TRDJ1|TRDV2|medium-sized|NA
TGTGCCTGTGACCCTCTTCTTCCTACTAGCACTGGGGGACCGCGCAACACCGATAAACTCATCTTT
CACDPLLPTSTGGPRNTDKLIF
>20|TRDJ2|TRAV29/DV5|large|TRDD3
TGTGCAGCAAGCGTTGATTACTGGGGCCCCTGGCCCGCTTTGACAGCACAACTCTTCTTT
CAASVDYWGPWPALTAQLFF
>17|TRDJ1|TRDV3|large|TRDD3
TGTGCCTCCTCCGATATCCGGGGATATGGGTACACCGATAAACTCATCTTT
CASSDIRGYGYTDKLIF
>20|TRDJ1|TRDV1|hyperexpanded|NA
TGTGCTCTTGGGGAACCCTTGGCCTTCCTCTCCGTACTGGGGGCCCCCAAACTCATCTTT
CALGEPLAFLSVLGAPKLIF
>18|TRDJ1|TRDV1|large|NA
TGTGCTCTTGGACATTCCCACAACTGGGCCCGAGACCGGGATAAACTCATCTTT
CALGHSHNWARDRDKLIF
>17|TRDJ1|TRDV2|NA|TRDD3
TGTGCCTGTGACTATCTGAACTACTGGGGGATACCACAGGGACTCATCTTT
CACDYLNYWGIPQGLIF
>19|TRDJ1|TRDV2|large|TRDD3
TGTGCCTGTGACGAGGTTTCGAGTGCTACTGGGGGATTGGTCGATAAACTCATCTTT
CACDEVSSATGGLVDKLIF
>16|TRDJ3|TRDV2|large|TRDD3
TGTGCCTGTGACACCTGGGGGATCTGGGACACCCGACAGATGTTTTTC
CACDTWGIWDTRQMFF
>16|TRDJ1|TRAV36/DV7|large|NA
TGTGCTGTGTTTTCCTTCCCAACTGGGAACACCGATAAACTCATCTTT
CAVFSFPTGNTDKLIF
>18|TRDJ1|TRDV2|medium-sized|TRDD3
TGTGCCTGTGACACCATGCTGGGGGATACGGGGTACACCGATAAACTCATCTTT
CACDTMLGDTGYTDKLIF
>16|TRDJ1|TRDV2|large|TRDD3
TGTGCCTGTGACACCGTGGGGGGGATAACCTCCGATAAACTCATCTTT
CACDTVGGITSDKLIF
>19|TRDJ1|TRDV2|medium-sized|TRDD3
TGTGCCTGTGACACGATTGGGGGAGACGGGATGGCGTCTACCGCTCAACTCATCTTT
CACDTIGGDGMASTAQLIF
>15|TRDJ1|TRDV3|NA|NA
TGTGCCTTTTTTCCTAAACACATCTTAAACCCCCAACTCATCTTT
CAFFPKHILNPQLIF
>15|TRDJ1|TRDV1|large|NA
TGTGCTCTTGGGGAACTGGACGAGTACACCGATAAACTCATCTTT
CALGELDEYTDKLIF
>19|TRDJ3|TRDV2|NA|TRDD3
TGTGCCTGTGACACCGCTGGGGGATCCCGCTCCTGGGACACCCGACAGATGTTTTTC
CACDTAGGSRSWDTRQMFF
>16|TRDJ1|TRDV2|large|NA
TGTGCCTGTGACACGGTAGTGAGGGGACCCCTCGATAAACTCATCTTT
CACDTVVRGPLDKLIF
>10|TRDJ1|TRDV2|NA|NA
TGTGCCTGTGACACCGATAAACTCATCTTT
CACDTDKLIF
>28|TRDJ1|TRDV1|hyperexpanded|TRDD3
TGTGCTCTTGGGGAAAATCTCCCTCTCTCCCCAGTCCTAAACTGGGGGATACCCGAGACCGTGTACACCGATAAACTCATCTTT
CALGENLPLSPVLNWGIPETVYTDKLIF
>15|TRDJ1|TRDV2|hyperexpanded|NA
TGTGCCTGTGACAGACTTTCGGGAGGACTCGATAAACTCATCTTT
CACDRLSGGLDKLIF
>23|TRDJ2|TRDV2|large|NA
TGTGCCTGTGACACCTTAAGGCCTTTTCCTACTACCGGGGATAGATCTTTGACAGCACAACTCTTCTTT
CACDTLRPFPTTGDRSLTAQLFF
>19|TRDJ1|TRDV2|large|NA
TGTGCCTGTGACACCAGCTCCCTACTAGGGGGAAAGTACACCGATAAACTCATCTTT
CACDTSSLLGGKYTDKLIF
>16|TRDJ1|TRDV2|large|TRDD3
TGTGCCTGTGACACCCTCGGTCCGAGGGGATACGGCAAACTCATCTTT
CACDTLGPRGYGKLIF
>16|TRDJ1|TRDV2|hyperexpanded|TRDD3
TGTGCCTGTGATCCTAACTGGGGGACTGACACCGATAAACTCATCTTT
CACDPNWGTDTDKLIF
>17|TRDJ1|TRAV29/DV5|medium-sized|TRDD2
TGTGCAGCAACCGTAGCCTTCCTACGCGACGGACTGGATAAACTCATCTTT
CAATVAFLRDGLDKLIF
>18|TRDJ1|TRDV1|hyperexpanded|NA
TGTGCTCTTGGGGAACACGCGGAGCCGCGTGGAGGACCAGATAAACTCATCTTT
CALGEHAEPRGGPDKLIF
>14|TRDJ1|TRDV2|medium-sized|NA
TGTGCCTGTGACTCTCTTCTGCGCACCGATAAACTCATCTTT
CACDSLLRTDKLIF
>23|TRDJ1|TRDV1|hyperexpanded|TRDD3
TGTGCTCTTGGGGATCTCTCCTTTTCCCTACTGGGGGGCCACCGATTTTACACCGATAAACTCATCTTT
CALGDLSFSLLGGHRFYTDKLIF
>14|TRDJ1|TRDV2|large|NA
TGTGCCTGTGACACCCTCGGGGGCACCGATAAACTCATCTTT
CACDTLGGTDKLIF
>19|TRDJ1|TRDV2|large|TRDD3
TGTGCCTGTGACACCGTTAGTACTGGGGGATACAAAGTCACCGATAAACTCATCTTT
CACDTVSTGGYKVTDKLIF
>19|TRDJ3|TRDV2|few|TRDD3
TGTGCCTGTGACACCGTACTGGGGGTCAGCTCCTGGGACACCCGACAGATGTTTTTC
CACDTVLGVSSWDTRQMFF
>23|TRDJ1|TRDV1|NA|TRDD3
TGTGCTCTTGGGGAAATCCCGGCCTTCCCCCGTACTGGGGGCGGTGTCCCGTCAAGTAAACTCATCTTT
CALGEIPAFPRTGGGVPSSKLIF
>17|TRDJ3|TRDV2|NA|TRDD3
TGTGCCTGTGACACCGTACTGGGGGTCCGGGACACCCGACAGATGTTTTTC
CACDTVLGVRDTRQMFF